The text below deals with one T cell receptor beta chain. Its cognate antigen is unknown. The sample originates from a study of cytotoxic CD8 clonotypes in ibrutinib-treated CLL. Study-level findings and limits: Contraction or stability on treatment was seen for public clonotypes, which were uncommon.

Depth targeted 1 in 200,000 to 1 in 1 million T cells, averaging 10x coverage per clonotype. The method was immunoSEQ multiplex PCR; TCRdb's version includes in-frame clones alone and lacks a portion of them. The sample gives around 330,000 clones, over 55% of which show up once; about 5.9% is in the top ten. V gave up 1 base and J gave up 5 bases, with 17 bases separating them. Germline V gene data show CDR1 as SGHTA and CDR2 as FQGTGA. CDR3 length: 16 amino acids. This receptor was identified in a human donor with chronic lymphocytic leukemia. Sequencing used PBMCs, obtained after 36 months of ibrutinib treatment. This chain joins TRBV7-3 and TRBJ1-2; no clear D gene. This CDR3 reads CASSLIYMDWVYGYTF. CDR3 bases: TGTGCCAGCAGCTTAATCTACATGGATTGGGTTTATGGCTACACCTTC.